These T cell receptor beta chains were read from a single sample in a study of OX40 agonist ivuxolimab in advanced cancers. Clones were sequenced by immunoSEQ multiplex PCR, and TCRdb holds only the in-frame ones, with some missing. The data show approximately 79,000 clones, with approximately 90% seen just once and 0.99% held by the top ten. Sequencing was performed on CD4+ or CD8+ T cells sorted from blood, taken in a trial of the OX40 agonist ivuxolimab. Receptors originate from an adult with an advanced solid tumor such as melanoma, head and neck, liver or kidney cancer. CDR3s leave out the opening cysteine and the closing phenylalanine or tryptophan. The size field is filled for only some rows; it gives once, few, many or a size class.

abundance,v_gene,j_gene,CDR3aa
.,TRBV18,TRBJ2-2,ASSPPGRTGELF
.,TRBV6-1,TRBJ2-1,ASSSAAGRSPMQF
.,TRBV19,TRBJ1-1,ASSIGQGVTEAF
.,TRBV6-1,TRBJ2-3,ASSERERDTQY
.,TRBV6-1,TRBJ1-2,ASRRWQGYT
.,TRBV19,TRBJ2-2,ASSVGQGIGGELF
.,TRBV9,TRBJ2-1,ASSATSGVPGNEQF
.,TRBV19,TRBJ2-3,ASSTSDTQY
.,TRBV19,TRBJ2-1,ASSIRAQRGANEQF
.,TRBV28,TRBJ2-2,ASSYPTLPGGSGELF
.,TRBV7-2,TRBJ2-7,ASTQQGAGPTFAYEQY
.,TRBV5-4,TRBJ1-6,ASRPGWNSPLH
.,TRBV9,TRBJ2-3,ASSRTGSLTDTQY
.,TRBV5-3,TRBJ1-2,ARSLDRDNRKDNYGYT
.,TRBV2,TRBJ1-2,ASSPNSFTNYGYT
.,TRBV7-3,TRBJ2-5,ASSLTAMGGRETQY
.,TRBV2,TRBJ1-5,ASSADTSNQPQH
.,TRBV5-6,TRBJ2-6,ASRSQGFSGANVLT
.,TRBV9,TRBJ1-1,ASSADGVVGTEAF
.,TRBV6-6,TRBJ2-7,ASRPGVGLFDEQY
.,TRBV10-3,TRBJ2-3,AIRRGTSTDTQY
.,TRBV13,TRBJ2-1,ASSPQGGSLYNEQF
.,TRBV7-9,TRBJ1-2,ASSPGQYNYGYT
.,TRBV30,TRBJ1-5,AWSVTEDQPQH
.,TRBV5-1,TRBJ1-4,ASSKQTGPDEKLF
.,TRBV18,TRBJ2-1,ASSPPNPQGRNEQF
.,TRBV30,TRBJ2-7,AWSVGTGVYEQY
.,TRBV19,TRBJ2-7,ASSLGRETYEQY
.,TRBV19,TRBJ2-7,ASSTSNEQY
.,TRBV25-1,TRBJ2-7,ASSGQGIGYEQY
.,TRBV12-5,TRBJ1-4,ASASGTTYEKLF
.,TRBV29-1,TRBJ2-3,SVDGTATADTQY
few,TRBV11-2,TRBJ1-2,ASSLDPRGVAGYT
.,TRBV4-3,TRBJ1-4,ASSQGAGTFEKLF
.,TRBV29-1,TRBJ1-1,SGSRGDAEAF
once,TRBV7-8,TRBJ2-1,ACLSGSAALLNEQF
.,TRBV5-4,TRBJ1-2,ASSINRANYGYT
.,TRBV25-1,TRBJ2-5,ASSPRWGGETQY
few,TRBV5-5,TRBJ2-7,ASSPGQGIIRSEQY
.,TRBV19,TRBJ1-1,ASSPTIASNTEAF
.,TRBV2,TRBJ2-2,ASEDRGIPGELF